This section outlines one T cell receptor beta chain sequence together with its context. Its matching antigen is unknown. V shed 1 base and J shed 4 bases, with 8 bases lying between them. The CDR3 length is 15 residues. In germline, CDR1 is SGHAT, CDR2 FQNNGV. This record comes from a study of vaccination and CD4 T cells after COVID-19. Study context: Nasal swab PCR detected SARS-CoV-2 in convalescent patients; nine had mild disease, one severe. Two of the convalescents were Hispanic, and convalescents were six males and four females. Participants were vaccinated with two doses, given as either BNT162b2 or mRNA-1273 vaccine.

Treatment in this sample: roughly 10-day PBMC culture with coronavirus spike peptide pools or control peptides (ViraFEST assay). Positive PCR dates ranged from March to December 2020; these dates predated US Alpha, Beta and Delta variants. Oncomine TCR Beta short-read sequencing was applied to DNA from cultured CD4+ T cells. TCRdb re-called the PCR reads with MiXCR, one entry per CDR3 protein. This table has some 17,000 distinct CDR3 sequences, under 45% appearing once. This sequence was found in a human donor who had recovered from COVID-19. The V call is TRBV11-2, the J call TRBJ1-6; D is uncertain. Here the sequenced sample was CD4+ T cells from blood, cultured in vitro, taken after SARS-CoV-2 vaccination. The CDR3 region has the DNA TGTGCCAGCAGCTTAGGTTTGACTTATAATTCACCCCTCCACTTT. Residues: CASSLGLTYNSPLHF.